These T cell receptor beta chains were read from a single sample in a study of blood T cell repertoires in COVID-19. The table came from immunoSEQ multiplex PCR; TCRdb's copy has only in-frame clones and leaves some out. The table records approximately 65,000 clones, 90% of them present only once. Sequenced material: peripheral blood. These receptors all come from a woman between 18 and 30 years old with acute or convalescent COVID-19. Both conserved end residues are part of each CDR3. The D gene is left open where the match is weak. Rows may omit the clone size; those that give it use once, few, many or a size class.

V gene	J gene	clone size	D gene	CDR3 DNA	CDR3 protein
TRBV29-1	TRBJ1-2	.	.	TGCAGCGTTGAGCCGCCTCAGGCCCGACGGTATGGCTACACCTTC	CSVEPPQARRYGYTF
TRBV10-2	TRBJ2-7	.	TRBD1	TGCGCCAGCAGTGAGGGACAGGGCTCCTACGAGCAGTACTTC	CASSEGQGSYEQYF
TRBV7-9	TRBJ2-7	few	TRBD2	TGTGCCAGCAGCGCGGGACTAGGGTACGAGCAGTACTTC	CASSAGLGYEQYF
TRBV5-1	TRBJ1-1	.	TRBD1	TGCGCCAGCAGCTTGAATCCAGGGGGCGTCCCCACTGAAGCTTTCTTT	CASSLNPGGVPTEAFF
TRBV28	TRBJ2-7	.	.	TGTGCCAGCAGGGCGACAGGTACGGGTTTGTACTTC	CASRATGTGLYF
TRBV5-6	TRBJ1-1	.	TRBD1	TGTGCCAGCAGCTTGACAGGGGGCAGTAACACTGAAGCTTTCTTT	CASSLTGGSNTEAFF
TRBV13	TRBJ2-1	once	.	TGTGCCAGCAGCTTCGCCTACAATGAGCAGTTCTTC	CASSFAYNEQFF
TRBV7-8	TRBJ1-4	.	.	TGTGCCAGCAGCTTATCTTCCGGGACTAATGAAAAACTGTTTTTT	CASSLSSGTNEKLFF
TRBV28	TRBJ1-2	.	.	TGTGCCAGCAGCCCAAAGCTGGCTACAGGGTCCGGCTACACCTTC	CASSPKLATGSGYTF
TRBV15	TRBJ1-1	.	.	TGTGCCACCAGCAGAGAGCTCACAGGGTCTGAAGCTTTCTTT	CATSRELTGSEAFF
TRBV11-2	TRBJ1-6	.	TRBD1	TGTGCCAGCAGCTCACAGGGGACGTATTCACCCCTCCACTTT	CASSSQGTYSPLHF
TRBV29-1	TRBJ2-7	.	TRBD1	TGCAGCGTTGTGTGGGAAGGACAGGGTCCCTACAAGCAGTACTTC	CSVVWEGQGPYKQYF
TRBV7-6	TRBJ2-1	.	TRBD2	TGTGCCAGCAGCTTATCCCTGACTAGCGGGAGTATCGACAATGAGCAGTTCTTC	CASSLSLTSGSIDNEQFF
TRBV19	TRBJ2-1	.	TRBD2	TGTGCCAGTACCGGAGACGGGAGGGCCTCCAATGAGCAGTTCTTC	CASTGDGRASNEQFF
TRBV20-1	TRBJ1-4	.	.	TGCAGTGCTAGTGGTCAGCGGGTTGTGGGACTGTTTTTT	CSASGQRVVGLFF
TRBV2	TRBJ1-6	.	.	TGTGCCAGCAGGCCGGGCAGGGCGGCAAATTCACCCCTCCACTTT	CASRPGRAANSPLHF
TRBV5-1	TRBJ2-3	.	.	TGCGCCAGCAACGCACAGGGTGGCGTTGTCCCAGATACGCAGTATTTT	CASNAQGGVVPDTQYF
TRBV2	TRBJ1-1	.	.	TGTGCCAGCAGTTTAAGAGGGCAAAACACTGAAGCTTTCTTT	CASSLRGQNTEAFF